This TCR beta chain was sequenced in a study of T cell clonotyping in hematopoietic cell transplantation. About the study: Recipient samples before transplant were obtained post-cytoreduction.

Profiling relied on immunoSEQ multiplex PCR, and the TCRdb table lists in-frame clones only, not all of them. The sample shows around 19,000 clones, approximately 75% of them seen only once. As for time point: recipient sample about 28 days before transplant, after cytoreduction. Recipient blood drawn about 28 days pretransplant and days 30, 100, 180 after. This clone has a handful of counts. Its antigen is undetermined. Germline V lookup: CDR1 SGHTA, CDR2 FQGNSA. V was pared by 4 bases and J by 8 bases, with 14 bases between. This CDR3 spans 14 amino acids. Study-level findings and limits: After transplant, recipient diversity fell while pathologically expanded clonotypes grew through day 180. Higher Inverse Simpson Index values in graft donor and pretransplant recipient predicted broader posttransplant TCR diversity.

The TCR originated in a man aged 60 to 69 with acute myeloid leukemia. Some clones in this sample may be carry-over from other donors' samples. J is TRBJ1-4 and V is TRBV7-2; D remains unclear. The source material was peripheral blood mononuclear cells, sampled before stem cell transplant. The CDR3: CASSSPGPVEKLFF. In DNA, the CDR3 is TGTGCCAGCAGCTCACCCGGACCAGTCGAAAAACTGTTTTTT.